These 22 T cell receptor beta chains were sequenced from one sample in a study of blood T cells in healthy people across ages. Together with a sample-barcoded 5' primer, a J-beta primer mix was included in a second PCR lasting about 6 to 11 cycles. TCRdb independently ran MiXCR on the 5' RACE reads; one entry per CDR3 protein. The sample shows 1.6 million or so distinct CDR3 sequences, roughly 32% of them seen only once. Material for sequencing was blood. The receptors come from a woman in her thirties in good health.

V gene TRBV5-1 combines with J gene TRBJ2-1, with D uncertain. Deletions cut 5 bases from V and 10 bases from J, with 13 bases between. The CDR3 runs to 12 residues. Germline CDR1 reads SGHRS; CDR2 reads YFSETQ. The CDR3 DNA follows: TGCGCCAGCAGTCCGACTCTCGAGGAGCAGTTCTTC. Residues: CASSPTLEEQFF.

With respect to this clonotype: Being one base from a much bigger clone, this may be a read error. The V gene is TRBV27, the J gene TRBJ2-4, with 8 bases fitting TRBD2. The germline V gene has CDR1 MNHEY and CDR2 SMNVEV (reference sequence). V was pared by 6 bases and J by 13 bases, with 20 bases of the junction left unmatched. CDR3 length: 16 amino acids. CDR3 sequence (DNA): TGTGCCAGCAGACCCCAAAGCGGGAGCGTTTCCTACGGGCAGTACTTC. It translates to CASRPQSGSVSYGQYF.

This chain connects TRBV6-1 to TRBJ2-7, with TRBD2 as a possible D gene (6 bases). V lost 8 bases to trimming and J lost 9 bases, with 23 bases between them. The CDR3 runs to 14 residues. Germline CDR1 is MNHNS and CDR2 is SASEGT. CDR3 loop: CASGAGPTTDTQYF. The CDR3 bases are TGTGCCAGCGGGGCGGGACCTACCACAGATACGCAGTACTTC.

J is TRBJ1-1 and V is TRBV20-1; no firm D call. Germline CDR1 reads DFQATT; CDR2 reads SNEGSKA (reference sequence). The length of the CDR3 is 12 residues. The V gene lost 2 bases and the J gene lost 7 bases, with 11 bases spanning the gap. The CDR3 sequence is CSARSTRGEAFF. In nucleotides, the CDR3 is TGCAGTGCTAGAAGTACCCGGGGTGAAGCTTTCTTT.

This clonotype appeared many times. The chain has TRBV10-3 and TRBJ2-1; D is perhaps TRBD1 (6 bases). V lost 4 bases, J lost 7 bases, and 17 bases lay in between. Germline V gene sequence: CDR1 ENHRY, CDR2 SYGVKD. The CDR3 loop spans 15 amino acids. The CDR3 DNA follows: TGTGCCATCAGTGCACCCACACAGGGTTCGAATGAGCAGTTCTTC. Its translation: CAISAPTQGSNEQFF.

This clonotype was seen a handful of times. The chain has TRBV4-1 and TRBJ1-2, with a weak D call TRBD1 (5 bases). CDR3 size: 13 residues. V dropped 3 bases and J dropped 7 bases, with 12 bases sitting between them. Germline CDR1 MGHRA, CDR2 YSYEKL. CDR3 in DNA: TGCGCCAGCAGCCAGGTCGGGGGTGGTGGCTACACCTTC. Translated, it gives CASSQVGGGGYTF.

The chain joins TRBV24-1 to TRBJ2-7; D is perhaps TRBD2 (7 bases). The CDR3 loop spans 14 amino acids. With 9 bases removed from V and 7 bases from J, the gap between germline ends came to 21 bases. Germline-derived CDR1 and CDR2 are KGHDR and SFDVKD. The CDR3 loop reads CATCLMAGAREQYF. The CDR3 DNA sequence: TGTGCCACCTGCCTGATGGCGGGGGCAAGGGAGCAGTACTTC.

This clonotype was counted between two and nine times. The chain carries TRBV6-5 and TRBJ2-1; D is possibly TRBD2 (6 bases). Germline CDR1 reads MNHEY; CDR2 reads SVGAGI. V was cut by 9 bases and J by 6 bases, with 15 bases left in between. The CDR3 spans 13 residues. The DNA for the CDR3 is TGTGCCAGGAAGACAATGACTAGCAATGAGCAGTTCTTC. This translates into CARKTMTSNEQFF.

This clonotype showed up just a few times. The chain is built from TRBV7-9 and TRBJ2-7, with 9 bases fitting TRBD2. Gene TRBJ2-1 matches the end of the DNA better, so the J call may be wrong. The CDR3 is 13 residues long. Germline-derived CDR1 and CDR2 are SEHNR and FQNEAQ (reference sequence). CDR3 region: CASSSRTSEVQFF. DNA for the CDR3: TGTGCCAGCAGCTCCAGGACTAGCGAGGTGCAGTTCTTC.

This chain connects TRBV27 to TRBJ2-1, with 10 bases aligning to TRBD1. There are 15 residues in the CDR3. V trimming: 5 bases; J trimming: 8 bases; junction bases outside the gene matches: 9. The germline gives CDR1 MNHEY, CDR2 SMNVEV (reference sequence). CDR3 DNA: TGTGCCAGCAGTGGACCGGGACAGGGGTCCTATGAGCAGTTCTTC. Translating it yields CASSGPGQGSYEQFF.

This clonotype has only a few counts. CDR3 in DNA: TGTGCCAGCAGTTTAGGACACCTCTCGAACGAGCAGTACTTC. Its translation: CASSLGHLSNEQYF. The genes are TRBV12-3 or TRBV12-4 and TRBJ2-7; D uncertain. The V gene lost 1 base and the J gene lost 5 bases, with 12 bases spanning the gap. This CDR3 has 14 amino acids.

The rearrangement uses TRBV27 and TRBJ2-3, with 10 bases lining up with TRBD2. Trimming cost V 6 bases and J 4 bases; bases outside gene matches: 7. The CDR3 contains 15 residues. The germline V gene encodes CDR1 MNHEY and CDR2 SMNVEV (reference sequence). The CDR3 is CASRLVSGGADTQYF. The CDR3 DNA is TGTGCCAGCAGGTTAGTAAGCGGGGGGGCAGATACGCAGTATTTT.

The rearrangement joins TRBV3-1 to TRBJ2-3, with 9 bases matching TRBD2. Germline V CDR1 and CDR2: LGHDT, YNNKEL (reference sequence). The V segment lost 4 bases and the J segment 0 bases; nucleotides outside the gene matches: 11. The CDR3 contains 18 residues. CDR3 region: CASSRRSGGPLSTDTQYF. Here the CDR3 DNA reads TGTGCCAGCAGCCGGCGCAGCGGGGGGCCCCTTAGCACAGATACGCAGTATTTT.

This clonotype was counted between two and nine times. The rearrangement joins TRBV4-2 to TRBJ2-7; D remains ambiguous. Trimming pared 1 base from V and 5 bases from J, leaving 15 bases between. Germline lookup yields CDR1 LGHNA and CDR2 YNFKEQ. This CDR3 has 15 amino acids. CDR3: CASSQAGGPANEQYF. In DNA form, the CDR3 reads TGTGCCAGCAGCCAAGCGGGTGGACCGGCCAACGAGCAGTACTTC.

The chain uses TRBV7-9 and TRBJ2-7, with D tentatively TRBD1 (6 bases). Germline loops: CDR1 SEHNR, CDR2 FQNEAQ (reference sequence). The germline V and J ends were trimmed by 1 base and 2 bases, with 18 bases remaining between them. The length of the CDR3 is 17 residues. The CDR3 DNA is TGTGCCAGCAGCTTAGGACAGGTACCAAAAAGAACCTACGAGCAGTACTTC. Translation gives CASSLGQVPKRTYEQYF.

This clonotype was counted a few times. The rearrangement uses TRBV4-1 and TRBJ1-1; possible D gene TRBD1, 6 bases. CDR3 length equals 14 residues. CDR1 is MGHRA, CDR2 YSYEKL, per germline. The V end was cut by 0 bases, the J end by 5 bases, with 10 bases between. CDR3 loop: CASSQERGITEAFF. Written as DNA, the CDR3 is TGCGCCAGCAGCCAAGAGAGGGGGATAACTGAAGCTTTCTTT.

V and J are TRBV29-1 and TRBJ2-1; D is possibly TRBD1 (6 bases). The CDR3 spans 13 residues. Germline CDR1 and CDR2: SQVTM and ANQGSEA. V was pared by 8 bases and J by 3 bases, with 14 bases between. The CDR3 region has the DNA TGCAGCTCACGGACAGAGGTCTACAATGAGCAGTTCTTC. It is translated as CSSRTEVYNEQFF.

This clonotype was detected a few times. The rearrangement links TRBV12-3 or TRBV12-4 to TRBJ1-1; D not certain. The CDR3 extends over 14 amino acids. V gave up 6 bases and J gave up 0 bases, with 11 bases separating them. The CDR3 spells CASRKEVMNTEAFF. The CDR3 DNA follows: TGTGCCAGCAGGAAGGAAGTTATGAACACTGAAGCTTTCTTT.

This clonotype has just a few counts. This sequence joins TRBV7-6 and TRBJ2-5, with 9 bases fitting TRBD2. The CDR3 covers 14 residues. Per germline, CDR1 SGHVS and CDR2 FNYEAQ. J gave up 3 bases and V 6 bases, and 5 bases lay outside the gene matches. CDR3: CASSPGTSKETQYF. The CDR3 DNA follows: TGTGCCAGCAGTCCCGGGACTAGCAAAGAGACCCAGTACTTC.

This clonotype was observed a few times. V is TRBV5-1 and J is TRBJ1-6; D gene uncertain. Germline V gene lookup returns CDR1 SGHRS and CDR2 YFSETQ. V was trimmed by 0 bases and J by 9 bases, leaving 7 bases between them. This CDR3 region has 13 residues. The CDR3 coding sequence is TGCGCCAGCAGCTTGGGTGCCCTTTCACCCCTCCACTTT. Translation gives CASSLGALSPLHF.

Many counts were recorded for this clonotype. This sequence joins TRBV6-5 and TRBJ2-1; D perhaps matches TRBD2 (5 bases). Germline V gene data show CDR1 as MNHEY and CDR2 as SVGAGI. There are 13 residues in the CDR3. Trimming left V 7 bases short and J 5 bases short, with 12 bases between. CDR3 sequence: CASTKRPDNEQFF. CDR3 in DNA: TGTGCCAGCACCAAGCGGCCAGACAATGAGCAGTTCTTC.

This clonotype was counted many times. V gene TRBV5-1 combines with J gene TRBJ2-7; TRBD1 aligns across 9 bases. The CDR3 covers 13 residues. V lost 0 bases and J lost 7; bases outside the gene matches: 2. Germline CDR1 is SGHRS and CDR2 is YFSETQ. The CDR3 is CASSLGDREEQYF. CDR3 in DNA: TGCGCCAGCAGCTTGGGGGACAGGGAGGAGCAGTACTTC. Looking up the rest from reference TRBV5-1 and TRBJ2-7 gives the full variable domain: KAGVTQTPRYLIKTRGQQVTLSCSPISGHRSVSWYQQTPGQGLQFLFEYFSETQRNKGNFPGRFSGRQFSNSRSEMNVSTLELGDSALYLCASSLGDREEQYFGPGTRLTVT.